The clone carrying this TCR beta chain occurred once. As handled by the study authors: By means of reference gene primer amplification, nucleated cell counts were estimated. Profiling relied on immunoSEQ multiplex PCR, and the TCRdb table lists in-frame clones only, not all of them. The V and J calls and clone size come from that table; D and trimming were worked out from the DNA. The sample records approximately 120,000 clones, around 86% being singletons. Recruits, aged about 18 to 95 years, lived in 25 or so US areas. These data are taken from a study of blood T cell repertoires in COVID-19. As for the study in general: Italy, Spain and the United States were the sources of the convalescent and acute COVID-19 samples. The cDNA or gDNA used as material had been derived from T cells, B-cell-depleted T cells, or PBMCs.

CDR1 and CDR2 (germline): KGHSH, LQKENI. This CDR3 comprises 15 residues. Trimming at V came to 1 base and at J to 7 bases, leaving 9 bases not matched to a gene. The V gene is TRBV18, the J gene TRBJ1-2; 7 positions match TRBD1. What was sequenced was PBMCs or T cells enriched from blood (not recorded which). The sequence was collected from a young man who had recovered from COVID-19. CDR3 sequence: CASSPLGQRGSGYTF. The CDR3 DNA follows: TGTGCCAGCTCACCACTGGGACAGAGGGGTAGTGGCTACACCTTC. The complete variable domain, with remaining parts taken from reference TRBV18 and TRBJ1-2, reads NAGVMQNPRHLVRRRGQEARLRCSPMKGHSHVYWYRQLPEEGLKFMVYLQKENIIDESGMPKERFSAEFPKEGPSILRIQQVVRGDSAAYFCASSPLGQRGSGYTFGSGTRLTVV.